The present entry profiles one T cell receptor beta chain with its context. Germline CDR1 is SGHDN and CDR2 is FVKESK. After removal of 4 bases from V and 4 bases from J, the junction contained 7 bases not matched to a gene. The CDR3 is made up of 14 amino acids. This sample was taken from a study of shared T cell receptors in the human thymus. Produced via immunoSEQ multiplex PCR; TCRdb's table is partial and in-frame only. This table has 540,000 or so clones, 75% to 85% appearing once. The same sample was also used in a study of human thymus T cells.

The TCR sequence derives from a boy under two years old with a congenital heart defect. Sequenced material: thymocytes. This chain connects TRBV14 to TRBJ2-7; 7 bases align to TRBD1. In DNA form, the CDR3 reads TGTGCCAGCAGCCGCACAGGGGACGTTTACGAGCAGTACTTC. Its protein is CASSRTGDVYEQYF.